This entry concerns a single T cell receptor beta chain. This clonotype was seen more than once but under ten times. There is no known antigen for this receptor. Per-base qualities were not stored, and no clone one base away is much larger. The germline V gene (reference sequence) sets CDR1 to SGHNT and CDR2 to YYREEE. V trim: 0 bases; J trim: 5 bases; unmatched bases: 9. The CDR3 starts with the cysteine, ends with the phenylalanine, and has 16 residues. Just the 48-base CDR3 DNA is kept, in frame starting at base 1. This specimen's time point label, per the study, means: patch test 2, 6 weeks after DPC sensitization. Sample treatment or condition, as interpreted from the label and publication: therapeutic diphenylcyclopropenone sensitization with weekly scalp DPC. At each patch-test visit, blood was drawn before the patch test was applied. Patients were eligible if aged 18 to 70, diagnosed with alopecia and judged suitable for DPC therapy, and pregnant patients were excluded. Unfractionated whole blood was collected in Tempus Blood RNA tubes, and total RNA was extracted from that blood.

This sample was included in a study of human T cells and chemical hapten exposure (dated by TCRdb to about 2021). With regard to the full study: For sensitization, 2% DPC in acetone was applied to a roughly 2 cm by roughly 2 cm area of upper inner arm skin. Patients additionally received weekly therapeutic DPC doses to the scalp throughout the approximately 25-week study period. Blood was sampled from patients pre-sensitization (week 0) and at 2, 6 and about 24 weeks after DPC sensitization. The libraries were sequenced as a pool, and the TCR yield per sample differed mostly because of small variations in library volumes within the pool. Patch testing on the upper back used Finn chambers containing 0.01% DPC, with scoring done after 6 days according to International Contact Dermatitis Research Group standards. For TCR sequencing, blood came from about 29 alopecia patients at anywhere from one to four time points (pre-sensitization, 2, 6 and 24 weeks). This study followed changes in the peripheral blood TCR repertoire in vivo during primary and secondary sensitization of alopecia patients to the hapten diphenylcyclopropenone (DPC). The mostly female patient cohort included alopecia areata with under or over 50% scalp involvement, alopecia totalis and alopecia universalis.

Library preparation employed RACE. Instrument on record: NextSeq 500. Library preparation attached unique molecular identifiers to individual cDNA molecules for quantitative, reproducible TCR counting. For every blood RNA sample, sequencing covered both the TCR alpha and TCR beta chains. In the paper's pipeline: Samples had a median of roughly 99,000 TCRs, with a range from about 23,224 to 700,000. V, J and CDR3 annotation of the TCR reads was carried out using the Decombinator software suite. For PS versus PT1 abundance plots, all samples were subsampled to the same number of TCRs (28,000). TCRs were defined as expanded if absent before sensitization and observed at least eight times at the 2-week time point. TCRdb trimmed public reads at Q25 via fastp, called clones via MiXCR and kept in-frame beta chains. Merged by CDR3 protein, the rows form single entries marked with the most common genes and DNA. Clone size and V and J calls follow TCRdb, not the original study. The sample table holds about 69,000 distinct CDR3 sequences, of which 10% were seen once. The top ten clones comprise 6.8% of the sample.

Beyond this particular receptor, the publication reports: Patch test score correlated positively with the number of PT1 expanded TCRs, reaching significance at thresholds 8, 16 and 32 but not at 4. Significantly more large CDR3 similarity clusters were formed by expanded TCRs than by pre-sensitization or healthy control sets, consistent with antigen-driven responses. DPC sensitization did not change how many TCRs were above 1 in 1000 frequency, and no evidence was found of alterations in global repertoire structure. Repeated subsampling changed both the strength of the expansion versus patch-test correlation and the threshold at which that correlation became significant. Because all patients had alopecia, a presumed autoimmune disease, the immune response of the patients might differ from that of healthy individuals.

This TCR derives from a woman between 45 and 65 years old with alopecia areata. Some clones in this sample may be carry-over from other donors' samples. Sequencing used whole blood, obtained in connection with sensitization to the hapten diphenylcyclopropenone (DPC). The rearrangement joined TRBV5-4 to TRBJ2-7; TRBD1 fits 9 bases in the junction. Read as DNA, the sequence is TGTGCCAGCAGCTTGGAGGGGACAGGGAGGAAGAACGAGCAGTACTTC. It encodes CASSLEGTGRKNEQYF.